The clone carrying this T cell receptor (beta chain) was seen many times. Germline lookup yields CDR1 MNHNS and CDR2 SASEGT. V was shortened by 4 bases and J by 1 base, with 10 bases between the two germline ends. This CDR3 has 14 amino acids. The entry originates in a study of blood T cell repertoires in COVID-19. Overall study context: Spain, Italy and the United States supplied samples that represented acute and convalescent COVID-19. PBMCs, B-cell-depleted T cells, or T cells provided the cDNA or gDNA that made up the material.

Per the study methods: Amplification of reference gene primers provided the estimated nucleated cell counts. Data came from immunoSEQ multiplex PCR; TCRdb stores just in-frame clones and leaves some out. The V and J calls and clone size come from that table; D and trimming were worked out from the DNA. The sample has a few hundred thousand clones; 85% are singletons. The chain carries TRBV6-1 and TRBJ1-1, with no clear D. The sample comprised peripheral blood. This TCR was sampled from a woman aged 18-29 years with acute or convalescent COVID-19. Written as DNA, the CDR3 is TGTGCCAGCAGTGCAGCACGAGGGAACACTGAAGCTTTCTTT. Its translation: CASSAARGNTEAFF.